Listed below are T cell receptor beta chains from one sample, sequenced in a study of Tregs in tolerant kidney transplant recipients. Measured with immunoSEQ multiplex PCR; TCRdb has only the in-frame clones, and not every one. The sample consists of 100,000 to 120,000 clones, 90% of them appearing once. The input for sequencing was CD4+ T cells from blood, taken before the transplant. The receptors come from a human donor who received a combined kidney and bone marrow transplant. Each CDR3 is given with its conserved first and last residue. A D gene is named only where the DNA matches it firmly. Expanded clones are given a class, and other clones once, few, many or no size at all.

clone size | J gene | D gene | V gene | CDR3 protein | CDR3 DNA
NA | TRBJ2-3 | NA | TRBV7-2 | CASSLVRLDTQYF | TGTGCCAGCAGCTTGGTGCGACTAGATACGCAGTATTTT
NA | TRBJ2-5 | NA | TRBV5-4 | CASSLLDKQETQYF | TGTGCCAGCAGCCTTCTCGACAAGCAAGAGACCCAGTACTTC
NA | TRBJ1-4 | NA | TRBV5-1 | CASSLSGLTYEKLFF | TGCGCCAGCAGCTTGAGTGGGCTAACTTATGAAAAACTGTTTTTT
NA | TRBJ2-5 | NA | TRBV2 | CASRGVGTQYF | TGTGCCAGCAGGGGCGTGGGGACCCAGTACTTC
NA | TRBJ1-1 | TRBD1 | TRBV6-6 | CASSYATGATEAFF | TGTGCCAGCAGTTACGCCACAGGGGCCACTGAAGCTTTCTTT
NA | TRBJ2-3 | NA | TRBV11-3 | CASSITGGTDTQYF | TGTGCCAGCAGCATAACCGGGGGCACAGATACGCAGTATTTT
NA | TRBJ1-5 | TRBD1 | TRBV15 | CATAIDRAQPQHF | TGTGCCACCGCTATCGACAGGGCTCAGCCCCAGCATTTT
NA | TRBJ2-1 | TRBD2 | TRBV11-2 | CASSLDSPGGTSGRGEQFF | TGTGCCAGCAGCTTAGATTCCCCTGGAGGAACTAGCGGGAGGGGTGAGCAGTTCTTC
NA | TRBJ1-1 | TRBD1 | TRBV6-5 | CASSYSTTGGTEAFF | TGTGCCAGCAGTTACTCAACTACAGGGGGCACTGAAGCTTTCTTT
NA | TRBJ2-2 | TRBD1 | TRBV11-2 | CASSLGAGGRPGELFF | TGTGCCAGCAGCTTAGGTGCAGGGGGCAGGCCCGGGGAGCTGTTTTTT
NA | TRBJ1-2 | NA | TRBV2 | CASSPTGGTRDGYTF | TGTGCCAGCAGTCCGACCGGGGGTACACGGGATGGCTACACCTTC
NA | TRBJ2-3 | NA | TRBV5-4 | CASSLVGPDTQYF | TGTGCCAGCAGCTTGGTGGGCCCAGATACGCAGTATTTT
NA | TRBJ1-2 | TRBD1 | TRBV5-4 | CASSSGQGYYGYTF | TGTGCCAGCAGCTCGGGACAGGGTTACTATGGCTACACCTTC
NA | TRBJ1-5 | TRBD1 | TRBV2 | CASADRENQPQHF | TGTGCCAGCGCGGACAGGGAGAATCAGCCCCAGCATTTT
NA | TRBJ1-3 | NA | TRBV30 | CAWSRLEPGNTIYF | TGTGCCTGGAGTCGGCTAGAGCCTGGAAACACCATATATTTT
few | TRBJ1-5 | TRBD1 | TRBV7-2 | CASSRTGNQPQHF | TGTGCCAGCAGCCGGACAGGGAATCAGCCCCAGCATTTT
once | TRBJ1-1 | TRBD1 | TRBV6-5 | CASSRTGADTEAFF | TGTGCCAGCAGTCGGACAGGGGCGGACACTGAAGCTTTCTTT
NA | TRBJ2-7 | NA | TRBV5-5 | CASSLAGADYEQYF | TGTGCCAGCAGCTTGGCGGGAGCGGATTACGAGCAGTACTTC
NA | TRBJ1-5 | TRBD1 | TRBV28 | CASSPAQGGNQPQHF | TGTGCCAGCAGTCCCGCTCAGGGGGGCAATCAGCCCCAGCATTTT
NA | TRBJ2-1 | TRBD2 | TRBV19 | CASSPGLASYEQFF | TGTGCCAGTAGTCCAGGACTAGCGAGCTATGAGCAGTTCTTC